Presented here are 28 T cell receptor beta chains from one specimen sequenced in a study of shared clonotypes between healthy human individuals (TCRdb year 2020). Receptor amplification or capture employed the immunoSEQ multiplex PCR assay. TCRdb limited this immuneACCESS table to in-frame rearrangements with V and J called. A share of clones is missing; checked studies link under half to unresolved V genes, and the rest is unexplained. A total of about half a million clones appear in this sample, roughly 80% of them only once. Together, the top ten hold 12% of the sample. The specimen was PBMCs. The receptor source for this set is a woman aged 40 to 55 in good health. Some clones in this sample may be carry-over from other donors' samples.

This clone was picked up one time. The chain uses TRBV5-1 and TRBJ2-7; 7 bases map to TRBD1. The J segment lost 3 bases and the V segment lost 3 bases, leaving 3 bases of the junction unmatched. In germline, CDR1 is SGHRS, CDR2 YFSETQ. The CDR3 length is 13 residues. The CDR3 sequence: CASSWGQFYEQYF. In DNA, the CDR3 is TGCGCCAGCAGCTGGGGACAGTTCTACGAGCAGTACTTC. Supplemented by reference TRBV5-1 and TRBJ2-7, the full variable domain reads KAGVTQTPRYLIKTRGQQVTLSCSPISGHRSVSWYQQTPGQGLQFLFEYFSETQRNKGNFPGRFSGRQFSNSRSEMNVSTLELGDSALYLCASSWGQFYEQYFGPGTRLTVT.

In the case of this clone: A far larger clone is a single base away, which makes a read error likely. As the CDR3 is not closed by the conserved phenylalanine or tryptophan, this likely results from a read error. The chain joins TRBV28 to TRBJ1-3; tentative D call: TRBD1 (5 bases). V lost 5 bases to trimming and J lost 2 bases, with 10 bases between them. Germline lookup yields CDR1 MDHEN and CDR2 SYDVKM. The CDR3 covers 14 residues. CDR3 in amino acids: CASSGHFPGNTIYL. The CDR3, as DNA: TGTGCCAGCAGTGGACACTTTCCTGGAAACACCATATATCTT.

This clone showed up just once. This chain joins TRBV5-8 and TRBJ2-1; TRBD2 aligns across 8 bases. The CDR3 consists of 12 residues. The germline CDR1 and CDR2 sequences are SGHTS and YDEGEE. Unmatched junction bases numbered 2, after V lost 3 bases and J lost 9 bases. The CDR3 nucleotides read TGTGCCAGCAGCTCCGGACTAGCTGAGCAGTTCTTC. It encodes CASSSGLAEQFF.

V usage is TRBV13 and J usage is TRBJ1-5, with D possibly being TRBD1 (5 bases). Trimming shortened V by 3 bases and J by 0 bases, and 12 bases separated the two germline ends. Germline CDR1 PRHDT, CDR2 FYEKMQ (reference sequence). The CDR3 loop spans 16 amino acids. The CDR3 is CASSLRRVYSNQPQHF. As DNA, the CDR3 is TGTGCCAGCAGCTTGCGCAGGGTTTATAGCAATCAGCCCCAGCATTTT.

A remark on this clone: In the same sample, other DNA sequences code for this CDR3. The V call is TRBV7-9, the J call TRBJ2-3; the D gene is possibly TRBD1 (5 bases). This CDR3 spans 12 amino acids. The V gene's germline CDR1 is SEHNR and CDR2 FQNEAQ (reference sequence). V lost 5 bases to trimming and J lost 6 bases, with 9 bases between them. CDR3 residues: CASSPAGDTQYF. CDR3 nucleotide sequence: TGTGCCAGCAGCCCGGCAGGGGATACGCAGTATTTT.

This clone was observed once. V and J are TRBV29-1 and TRBJ2-1, with a possible D match to TRBD2 (6 bases). The germline CDR1 and CDR2 sequences are SQVTM and ANQGSEA. The CDR3 runs to 14 residues. Trimming stripped 4 bases from V and 1 base from J, with 11 bases between. The CDR3 coding sequence is TGCAGCGTTGCTCTAGCGAAGTCCTACAATGAGCAGTTCTTC. It yields the protein CSVALAKSYNEQFF.

A word on this clone: A much larger clone lies a single base off, so this may be a read error. This likely comes from a read error, as the CDR3 has no conserved phenylalanine or tryptophan at its end. This chain uses TRBV27 with TRBJ2-2, with 7 bases fitting TRBD2. Germline V gives CDR1 MNHEY, CDR2 SMNVEV (reference sequence). This CDR3 region has 13 residues. Losses at the gene ends were 11 bases for V and 7 bases for J; bases not matched to a gene: 10. The CDR3 nucleotides are TGTGCCCCTCCTACGGGGGGAATCGGGGAGCTGTTTTCT. Amino acid sequence: CAPPTGGIGELFS.

This clone showed up just a few times. V usage is TRBV5-4 and J usage is TRBJ1-2, with a weak D call TRBD1 (5 bases). V was pared by 4 bases and J by 4 bases, with 20 bases between. The CDR3 extends over 16 amino acids. Per germline, CDR1 SGHNT and CDR2 YYREEE (reference sequence). CDR3 coding DNA: TGTGCCAGCAGCCCACAATCTTCAGGGCTGGGCTATGGCTACACCTTC. It specifies CASSPQSSGLGYGYTF.

This clone has a single count. The rearrangement uses TRBV28 and TRBJ2-1; D might be TRBD2 (5 bases). This CDR3 is 13 amino acids long. V gave up 7 bases and J gave up 9 bases, with 16 bases separating them. Germline V gene data show CDR1 as MDHEN and CDR2 as SYDVKM. The CDR3 sequence: CASMGVLRVEQFF. For the CDR3, the DNA is TGTGCCAGCATGGGCGTGCTGCGGGTTGAGCAGTTCTTC.

There are many counts of this clone. Within the sample, other DNA sequences also encode this same CDR3. The chain links TRBV18 to TRBJ2-5; 8 bases align to TRBD2. The length of the CDR3 is 17 residues. V was pared by 2 bases and J by 0 bases, with 8 bases of the junction left unmatched. CDR1 is KGHSH and CDR2 is LQKENI in the germline V gene. The CDR3 nucleotides read TGTGCCAGCTCACCATATGTGTTAGCGGGGAACCAAGAGACCCAGTACTTC. Amino acid sequence: CASSPYVLAGNQETQYF.

This clone has only a few counts. The V call is TRBV5-1, the J call TRBJ2-5; unclear D gene. The end of the DNA fits TRBJ2-7 better, so the J call may be wrong. The CDR3 has 16 residues. In germline, CDR1 is SGHRS, CDR2 YFSETQ. The DNA of the CDR3 is TGCGCCAGCAGCCCCTCAGGTGCGGCGGACCCCCACGAGCAGTACTTC. Translated, it gives CASSPSGAADPHEQYF.

The chain employs TRBV27 and TRBJ2-5; D is unclear. This CDR3 comprises 13 residues. Germline V gene lookup returns CDR1 MNHEY and CDR2 SMNVEV (reference sequence). V was cut by 4 bases and J by 2 bases, with 8 bases left in between. For the CDR3, the DNA is TGTGCCAGCAGTTATGCAGGACAAGAGACCCAGTACTTC. Translating gives CASSYAGQETQYF.

CDR3 sequence reads: CASSLTSHSSYEQYF. The CDR3 DNA reads as TGTGCCAGCAGCCTGACTAGCCATAGCTCCTACGAGCAGTACTTC. This chain uses TRBV9 with TRBJ2-7; 7 positions agree with TRBD2. The CDR3 has 15 amino acids. Unmatched junction bases numbered 7, after V lost 4 bases and J lost 0 bases. Germline V lookup: CDR1 SGDLS, CDR2 YYNGEE.

The chain is built from TRBV6-1 and TRBJ2-1, with D possibly TRBD2 on 5 matching bases. Trimming took 4 bases from V and 5 from J, leaving 12 bases between them. This CDR3 spans 14 amino acids. From germline, CDR1 is MNHNS and CDR2 SASEGT. In DNA form, the CDR3 reads TGTGCCAGCAGTGGGTCCGGGAAGAACAATGAGCAGTTCTTC. It encodes CASSGSGKNNEQFF.

The chain links TRBV11-1 to TRBJ2-7; either TRBD1 or TRBD2 may supply D (5 bases each). V was clipped by 1 base and J by 4 bases, with 11 bases between them. The CDR3 has 14 residues. Germline CDR1 is SGHAT and CDR2 is FQDESV (reference sequence). The DNA of the CDR3 is TGTGCCAGCAGCTTAGAGGGACGGATATACGAGCAGTACTTC. Translation: CASSLEGRIYEQYF.

The table lists this clone with many counts. The same CDR3 is also encoded by other DNA sequences in this sample. The chain joins TRBV28 to TRBJ2-5, with 7 bases aligning to TRBD2. The CDR3 is 14 residues long. V was pared by 2 bases and J by 4 bases, with 4 bases of the junction left unmatched. Germline lookup yields CDR1 MDHEN and CDR2 SYDVKM. The CDR3 DNA is TGTGCCAGCAGTTTAGCGGGAGATGTAGAGACCCAGTACTTC. Translated: CASSLAGDVETQYF.

The chain employs TRBV19 and TRBJ2-1; D possibly uses TRBD1 or TRBD2 (8 bases each). The CDR3 loop spans 16 amino acids. Trimming cost V 5 bases and J 7 bases, with 21 bases left between them. Germline assignment: CDR1 LNHDA and CDR2 SQIVND (reference sequence). Here the CDR3 reads CASSLAGTGRGNEQFF. The CDR3 DNA is TGTGCCAGTAGTTTAGCGGGGACAGGCCGTGGAAATGAGCAGTTCTTC.

The chain carries TRBV28 and TRBJ2-7, with D possibly being TRBD1 (5 bases). This CDR3 contains 16 residues. Germline assignment: CDR1 MDHEN and CDR2 SYDVKM. Trimming removed 3 bases from V and 0 bases from J, with 15 bases in between. The DNA for the CDR3 is TGTGCCAGCAGTTTGGCAACAGGAACCCTCTCCTACGAGCAGTACTTC. This codes for CASSLATGTLSYEQYF.

This chain joins TRBV6-5 and TRBJ2-1, with D tentatively TRBD2 (6 bases). This CDR3 has 16 residues. CDR1 is MNHEY and CDR2 is SVGAGI in the germline V gene. With 2 bases removed from V and 1 base from J, the gap between germline ends came to 12 bases. CDR3 in amino acids: CASSYQLAMSYNEQFF. The CDR3 DNA is TGTGCCAGCAGTTACCAGCTAGCGATGTCCTACAATGAGCAGTTCTTC.

Notes on this clone: A far larger clone is a single base away, which makes a read error likely. This chain joins TRBV6-1 and TRBJ2-7; the D is unclear. CDR3 length: 11 amino acids. Trimming shortened V by 5 bases and J by 3 bases, and 5 bases separated the two germline ends. In germline, CDR1 is MNHNS, CDR2 SASEGT. CDR3 protein: CASSLLYEQYF. DNA of the CDR3: TGTGCCAGCAGTCTCCTCTACGAGCAGTACTTC.

This chain connects TRBV5-4 to TRBJ1-3; possibly TRBD1 for D (6 bases). The V gene's germline CDR1 is SGHNT and CDR2 YYREEE (reference sequence). The V end lost 3 bases, the J end lost 4 bases, and 17 bases lay between the germline ends. The CDR3 is 16 residues long. DNA of the CDR3: TGTGCCAGCAGCTGGGGGGGGCAGGGGCAAGGAAACACCATATATTTT. Its translation: CASSWGGQGQGNTIYF.

The chain uses TRBV6-5 and TRBJ2-1; possibly TRBD2 for D (6 bases). The CDR3 sequence is 14 residues long. V was clipped by 7 bases and J by 4 bases, with 14 bases between them. Germline V CDR1 and CDR2: MNHEY, SVGAGI. The CDR3: CASTPGDPYNEQFF. As DNA, the CDR3 is TGTGCCAGCACTCCGGGAGACCCGTACAATGAGCAGTTCTTC.

The chain recombines TRBV6-5 with TRBJ2-1; possibly TRBD1 for D (6 bases). Looked up from germline, CDR1 is MNHEY and CDR2 is SVGAGI. Trimming shortened V by 0 bases and J by 8 bases, and 14 bases separated the two germline ends. The CDR3 is made up of 15 amino acids. This chain's CDR3 is CASSYSGANRDEQFF. The CDR3 DNA reads TGTGCCAGCAGTTACTCGGGGGCCAATCGGGATGAGCAGTTCTTC.

This clone was recorded a few times. One base separates it from a far larger clone, so it is likely a read error. The sample contains more than one DNA sequence encoding this CDR3. The V gene is TRBV30, the J gene TRBJ2-5; D unresolved. V lost 2 bases to trimming and J lost 5 bases, with 12 bases between them. This CDR3 is 13 amino acids long. Per the germline V gene, CDR1 is GTSNPN and CDR2 is SVGIG (reference sequence). The CDR3 nucleotides read TGTGCCTGGAGTCATGGCAGTCGGGAGACCCAGTACTTC. Protein sequence: CAWSHGSRETQYF.

V and J are TRBV30 and TRBJ1-5, with D unresolved. Germline CDR1 GTSNPN, CDR2 SVGIG (reference sequence). Trimming shortened V by 1 base and J by 9 bases, and 13 bases separated the two germline ends. CDR3 length: 13 amino acids. The CDR3 region has the DNA TGTGCCTGGAGTGCCGGTCCAAAGTGGCCCCAGCATTTT. It translates to CAWSAGPKWPQHF.

The CDR3 region is CALSGQLSSGANVLTF. CDR3 sequence (DNA): TGTGCACTCAGCGGACAGTTGAGCTCTGGGGCCAACGTCCTGACTTTC. This sequence joins TRBV18 and TRBJ2-6; a weak D match, TRBD1 (6 bases). This CDR3 is 16 amino acids long. Germline CDR1 KGHSH, CDR2 LQKENI.

This chain joins TRBV9 and TRBJ2-2; tentatively, D is TRBD1 (5 bases). The V and J ends lost 4 bases and 4 bases respectively, with 11 bases between them. CDR3 size: 14 residues. The germline V gene encodes CDR1 SGDLS and CDR2 YYNGEE. The CDR3 DNA is TGTGCCAGCAGCCCCCAAGGGGCCACCGGGGAGCTGTTTTTT. Amino acid sequence: CASSPQGATGELFF. The full variable domain, with the rest looked up from reference TRBV9 and TRBJ2-2, is DSGVTQTPKHLITATGQRVTLRCSPRSGDLSVYWYQQSLDQGLQFLIQYYNGEERAKGNILERFSAQQFPDLHSELNLSSLELGDSALYFCASSPQGATGELFFGEGSRLTVL.

This clone was observed a few times. This rearrangement joins TRBV29-1 to TRBJ1-4; D is undetermined. Trimming removed 7 bases at V and 8 bases at J, with 11 bases between. Germline loops: CDR1 SQVTM, CDR2 ANQGSEA. The CDR3 extends over 11 amino acids. CDR3 coding DNA: TGCAGCGCCTCTGTGGGGGAAAAACTGTTTTTT. Protein product: CSASVGEKLFF. Complete variable domain (other parts from reference TRBV29-1 and TRBJ1-4): SAVISQKPSRDICQRGTSLTIQCQVDSQVTMMFWYRQQPGQSLTLIATANQGSEATYESGFVIDKFPISRPNLTFSTLTVSNMSPEDSSIYLCSASVGEKLFFGSGTQLSVL.